This TCR beta chain appears in the sequencing data of a study of Graves' ophthalmopathy and Graves' hyperthyroidism. This clonotype has at least ten counts. The CDR3 sequence is 13 residues long. The V gene end was trimmed by 6 bases and the J gene end by 5 bases; junction bases not matched to a gene: 6. Establishment of the diagnosis relied upon clinical symptoms, serum thyroxine, TRAb, thyroid ultrasound and orbital computed tomography. Transcripts of RNA were the source for amplifying TCR beta CDR3 regions. Second-round multiplex PCR came after first-round RT-PCR with HTBI primers. TCRdb reprocessed the multiplex PCR reads via MiXCR and lists one record per CDR3 protein. The data contain fewer than 650,000 distinct CDR3 sequences, 20% to 25% of them seen just once; the ten biggest clones take up around 6.9%.

The receptor's source is a woman aged 18-29 years with stable Graves' hyperthyroidism. Some clones in this sample may be carry-over from other donors' samples. This sequence joins TRBV12-3 or TRBV12-4 and TRBJ1-2, with 7 bases identical to TRBD1. Sequenced: peripheral blood. CDR3 sequence reads: CASSRDSEYGYTF. In DNA, the CDR3 is TGTGCCAGCAGCCGGGACAGCGAATATGGCTACACCTTC.